The next 29 T cell receptor beta chains were all read from a single sample in a study of patients and donors after allogeneic stem cell transplantation. TCRdb itself ran the RT-PCR reads through MiXCR, one entry per CDR3 protein. The repertoire holds roughly 230,000 distinct CDR3 sequences, roughly 13% seen once, with around a tenth in the top ten. Sequencing input: blood, either unsorted or a sorted T cell fraction (not recorded which). The origin of the receptors is a human donor who was either an allogeneic HSCT recipient or a stem cell or donor lymphocyte infusion donor (not recorded which). It is not recorded whose cells these are; they may come from a transplant donor.

This clonotype was counted between two and nine times. The gene calls are TRBV24-1 and TRBJ2-5; 10 bases map to TRBD2. J gave up 1 base and V 4 bases, and 2 bases lay outside the gene matches. Germline values: CDR1 KGHDR, CDR2 SFDVKD. This CDR3 region has 15 residues. CDR3 sequence: CATSDPSGGQETQYF. In nucleotides, the CDR3 is TGTGCCACCAGTGACCCTAGCGGGGGCCAAGAGACCCAGTACTTC.

This clonotype was seen at least ten times. The chain employs TRBV5-8 and TRBJ1-6; 11 bases agree with TRBD1. This CDR3 contains 14 residues. Germline assignment: CDR1 SGHTS and CDR2 YDEGEE. Trimming removed 4 bases from V and 8 bases from J; junction bases left unmatched: 2. CDR3 sequence (DNA): TGTGCCAGCAGCGAGGACAGGGGGCATTCACCCCTCCACTTT. Its translation: CASSEDRGHSPLHF. Full variable domain (outside the CDR3, taken from reference TRBV5-8 and TRBJ1-6): EAGVTQSPTHLIKTRGQQATLRCSPISGHTSVYWYQQALGLGLQFLLWYDEGEERNRGNFPPRFSGRQFPNYSSELNVNALELEDSALYLCASSEDRGHSPLHFGNGTRLTVT.

This clonotype was detected ten times or more. The chain employs TRBV4-1 and TRBJ2-4; 7 bases align to TRBD2. This CDR3 is 15 amino acids long. V was pared by 0 bases and J by 3 bases, with 2 bases of the junction left unmatched. Germline assignment: CDR1 MGHRA and CDR2 YSYEKL. The CDR3: CASSQEGEGKNIQYF. The DNA of the CDR3 is TGCGCCAGCAGCCAAGAAGGGGAGGGCAAAAACATTCAGTACTTC.

This clonotype was seen ten or more times. The gene calls are TRBV11-3 and TRBJ2-3, with TRBD1 matching 7 bases. J gave up 1 base and V 5 bases, and 9 bases lay outside the gene matches. The CDR3 runs to 16 residues. In germline, CDR1 is SGHNT, CDR2 YENEEA. The DNA of the CDR3 is TGTGCCAGCAGCCTAAGAGGACAGGCAGGCACAGATACGCAGTATTTT. Residues: CASSLRGQAGTDTQYF.

This clonotype came up many times. V is TRBV7-8 and J is TRBJ2-1; 7 nucleotides agree with TRBD1. This CDR3 contains 14 residues. With 5 bases clipped from V and 4 bases from J, the junction kept 5 bases outside the gene matches. Germline CDR1 and CDR2: SGHVS and FQNEAQ. CDR3 bases: TGTGCCAGCAGCAACCGACAGGGATACAATGAGCAGTTCTTC. Residues: CASSNRQGYNEQFF.

Only a few counts were recorded for this clonotype. The rearrangement joins TRBV6-1 to TRBJ1-2; 8 positions match TRBD1. V trimming: 0 bases; J trimming: 7 bases; junction bases outside the gene matches: 7. The CDR3 covers 15 residues. The germline gives CDR1 MNHNS, CDR2 SASEGT. This CDR3 reads CASSEAAQGATGYTF. The CDR3 nucleotides read TGTGCCAGCAGTGAAGCGGCGCAGGGGGCTACTGGCTACACCTTC.

This clonotype has just a few counts. V usage is TRBV20-1 and J usage is TRBJ1-5; weak D call: TRBD1 (5 bases). The CDR3 sequence is 13 residues long. The germline CDR1 and CDR2 sequences are DFQATT and SNEGSKA (reference sequence). V gave up 3 bases and J gave up 5 bases, with 11 bases separating them. In nucleotides, the CDR3 is TGCAGTGCTAGCCCCAGGGCAGATCAGCCCCAGCATTTT. Protein sequence: CSASPRADQPQHF.

This clonotype has more than one count but fewer than ten. V usage is TRBV7-9 and J usage is TRBJ2-3, with D maybe TRBD2 (7 bases). This CDR3 is built from 15 residues. Germline assignment: CDR1 SEHNR and CDR2 FQNEAQ (reference sequence). The germline V and J ends were trimmed by 5 bases and 8 bases, with 20 bases remaining between them. For the CDR3, the DNA is TGTGCCAGCAGCCTGCCGAGCGGGACACAGACTACGCAGTATTTT. Translated: CASSLPSGTQTTQYF.

The gene calls are TRBV4-2 and TRBJ2-7; D is possibly TRBD1 or TRBD2 (6 bases each). The germline V and J ends were trimmed by 1 base and 6 bases, with 16 bases remaining between them. The CDR3 loop spans 15 amino acids. CDR1 and CDR2 (germline): LGHNA, YNFKEQ. This CDR3 is CASSQGFGGFGEQYF. The CDR3 DNA reads TGTGCCAGCAGCCAAGGGTTCGGGGGCTTTGGCGAGCAGTACTTC.

Of note for this clonotype: One base separates it from a far larger clone, so it is likely a read error. The chain has TRBV6-2 or TRBV6-3 and TRBJ1-1; no clear D gene. Trimming removed 6 bases from V and 1 base from J, with 6 bases in between. This CDR3 region has 12 residues. The V gene's germline CDR1 is MNHEY and CDR2 SVGEGT. The CDR3, as DNA: TGTGCCAGCAGCCCGTCGAACACTGAAGCTTTCTTT. Protein product: CASSPSNTEAFF.

The chain recombines TRBV5-6 with TRBJ2-5, with D possibly being TRBD2 (6 bases). The CDR3 loop spans 14 amino acids. The germline V and J ends were trimmed by 1 base and 7 bases, with 14 bases remaining between them. CDR1 and CDR2 from the germline V gene are SGHDT and YYEEEE. CDR3 DNA sequence: TGTGCCAGCAGCTTGCCACCTGGGGGGTCGACCCAGTACTTC. It specifies CASSLPPGGSTQYF.

This clonotype has more than one count but fewer than ten. The V call is TRBV4-2, the J call TRBJ2-1, with 10 nucleotides matching TRBD2. Germline trimming cut 0 bases from V and 7 bases from J; bases unmatched to any gene: 9. Germline V gene sequence: CDR1 LGHNA, CDR2 YNFKEQ. This CDR3 is 17 amino acids long. The CDR3 DNA follows: TGTGCCAGCAGCCAAGACAGCGGGGGGGCCGCAGGGAATGAGCAGTTCTTC. Its translation is CASSQDSGGAAGNEQFF.

This clonotype was counted a few times. The rearrangement joins TRBV4-1 to TRBJ1-6, with D hard to call. The CDR3 spans 13 residues. The V gene's germline CDR1 is MGHRA and CDR2 YSYEKL. V was clipped by 4 bases and J by 4 bases, with 5 bases between them. This chain's CDR3 is CASSRDYNSPLHF. The CDR3 nucleotides are TGCGCCAGCAGCCGCGATTATAATTCACCCCTCCACTTT.

This clonotype was observed many times. The chain joins TRBV20-1 to TRBJ1-4; D is possibly TRBD1 (6 bases). The CDR3 is 14 amino acids. Germline V gene data show CDR1 as DFQATT and CDR2 as SNEGSKA (reference sequence). V shed 5 bases and J shed 5 bases, with 15 bases lying between them. CDR3 bases: TGCAGTGCTCAGCCTGACAGGACAAATGAAAAACTGTTTTTT. Its protein product is CSAQPDRTNEKLFF.

This clonotype was counted many times. This sequence joins TRBV7-2 and TRBJ2-7; 10 bases are a match to TRBD1. The CDR3 is made up of 15 amino acids. After removal of 0 bases from V and 3 bases from J, the junction contained 2 bases not matched to a gene. Looked up from germline, CDR1 is SGHTA and CDR2 is FQGNSA. The CDR3 reads CASSLARTGGYEQYF. The CDR3 DNA reads as TGTGCCAGCAGCTTAGCCAGGACAGGGGGCTACGAGCAGTACTTC.

This chain uses TRBV10-3 with TRBJ2-5; TRBD2 agrees at 7 bases. The CDR3 consists of 14 residues. V gave up 3 bases and J gave up 3 bases; unmatched junction bases: 4. CDR1 is ENHRY, CDR2 SYGVKD, per germline. The CDR3 DNA follows: TGTGCCATCAGTGACCCGGGAGGCGAAGAGACCCAGTACTTC. Encoded protein: CAISDPGGEETQYF.

This clonotype was counted only a few times. V gene TRBV6-2 or TRBV6-3 combines with J gene TRBJ2-7; D assignment may be TRBD1 or TRBD2 (6 bases each). With 0 bases removed from V and 5 bases from J, the gap between germline ends came to 14 bases. There are 15 residues in the CDR3. Germline assignment: CDR1 MNHEY and CDR2 SVGEGT. The CDR3 spells CASSYSSGAPDEQYF. CDR3 bases: TGTGCCAGCAGTTACTCATCGGGGGCCCCCGACGAGCAGTACTTC.

About this clonotype: Since a much larger clone is just one base distant, this may be a read error. The chain combines TRBV7-6 with TRBJ1-4, with 8 bases lining up with TRBD1. The V gene's germline CDR1 is SGHVS and CDR2 FNYEAQ. This CDR3 has 15 amino acids. CDR3 in DNA: TGTGCCAGCAGCCCGGACAGGGCCCTCAATGGAAAACTGTTTTTT. This translates into CASSPDRALNGKLFF.

The chain is built from TRBV4-1 and TRBJ2-7; 9 bases match TRBD2. V gave up 3 bases and J gave up 0 bases; unmatched junction bases: 6. This CDR3 is 16 amino acids long. Germline CDR1 is MGHRA and CDR2 is YSYEKL. CDR3 nucleotides: TGCGCCAGCAGCCAGGATCTAGCGGGGAGCTCCTACGAGCAGTACTTC. Translation: CASSQDLAGSSYEQYF.

The chain is built from TRBV27 and TRBJ2-2; D is perhaps TRBD2 (5 bases). Germline values: CDR1 MNHEY, CDR2 SMNVEV (reference sequence). The CDR3 contains 15 residues. V gave up 2 bases and J gave up 0 bases, with 7 bases separating them. The chain's CDR3 is CASSLLASNTGELFF. DNA for the CDR3: TGTGCCAGCAGTTTACTAGCTTCGAACACCGGGGAGCTGTTTTTT.

This clonotype was picked up a small number of times. The chain couples TRBV15 to TRBJ1-1; 11 bases agree with TRBD1. Germline-derived CDR1 and CDR2 are LNHNV and YYDKDF (reference sequence). Trimming at V came to 9 bases and at J to 0 bases, leaving 6 bases not matched to a gene. The CDR3 has 15 amino acids. The CDR3 nucleotides read TGTGCCACTGTTGGGACAGGGGGGCTGAACACTGAAGCTTTCTTT. It yields the protein CATVGTGGLNTEAFF.

This clonotype was seen repeatedly, ten times or more. The chain has TRBV20-1 and TRBJ2-5; a possible D gene is TRBD2 (6 bases). V lost 6 bases and J lost 0, with 23 bases in between. The V gene's germline CDR1 is DFQATT and CDR2 SNEGSKA (reference sequence). This CDR3 is 17 amino acids long. CDR3 nucleotides: TGCAGTGCGGGGCTCCCACCTAGGGCGGGGTACCAAGAGACCCAGTACTTC. It specifies CSAGLPPRAGYQETQYF.

This chain joins TRBV9 and TRBJ2-3; 8 nucleotides agree with TRBD2. V shed 1 base, J shed 6 bases, and the junction held 10 bases outside the gene matches. The germline V gene encodes CDR1 SGDLS and CDR2 YYNGEE. The CDR3 spans 16 residues. The DNA of the CDR3 is TGTGCCAGCAGCGTAACTAATAGCGGGGTCGGGGATACGCAGTATTTT. This sequence encodes CASSVTNSGVGDTQYF.

The sample holds a few counts of this clonotype. The rearrangement links TRBV2 to TRBJ2-7; D possibly corresponds to TRBD2 (7 bases). The CDR3 extends over 12 amino acids. V lost 6 bases to trimming and J lost 5 bases, with 11 bases between them. Germline V gene data show CDR1 as SNHLY and CDR2 as FYNNEI. CDR3 loop: CASRGGGNEQYF. The CDR3 coding sequence is TGTGCCAGCAGGGGAGGGGGAAACGAGCAGTACTTC.

The chain links TRBV20-1 to TRBJ2-1, with D possibly matching TRBD1 (6 bases). Germline V gene lookup returns CDR1 DFQATT and CDR2 SNEGSKA (reference sequence). V was shortened by 5 bases and J by 7 bases, with 15 bases between the two germline ends. The CDR3 is made up of 13 amino acids. CDR3 protein: CSAPLGATNEQFF. The CDR3 DNA reads as TGCAGTGCTCCCCTGGGGGCAACAAATGAGCAGTTCTTC.

The rearrangement joins TRBV6-5 to TRBJ2-7; TRBD2 agrees at 7 bases. The CDR3 length is 15 residues. Germline V gene data show CDR1 as MNHEY and CDR2 as SVGAGI. V lost 0 bases and J lost 4; bases outside the gene matches: 6. CDR3 nucleotides: TGTGCCAGCAGTTACTCGTGGACTAGTCTTTACGAGCAGTACTTC. Encoded protein: CASSYSWTSLYEQYF.

The chain carries TRBV2 and TRBJ1-6; 8 bases match TRBD1. V lost 5 bases, J lost 7 bases, and 10 bases stayed unmatched. The germline V gene has CDR1 SNHLY and CDR2 FYNNEI. CDR3 length equals 16 residues. The CDR3 DNA reads as TGTGCCAGCAGTAGAACCCGGGACAGGAGCAATTCACCCCTCCACTTT. This encodes CASSRTRDRSNSPLHF.

The sample holds many counts of this clonotype. CDR3 nucleotides: TGTGCCAGCAGCCCAGGCCGTCTAAATGAAAAACTGTTTTTT. Protein product: CASSPGRLNEKLFF. The chain uses TRBV7-2 and TRBJ1-4, with D hard to call. The V end lost 5 bases, the J end lost 5 bases, and 12 bases lay between the germline ends. Germline CDR1 and CDR2: SGHTA and FQGNSA. This CDR3 spans 14 amino acids. Complete variable domain (other parts from reference TRBV7-2 and TRBJ1-4): GAGVSQSPSNKVTEKGKDVELRCDPISGHTALYWYRQSLGQGLEFLIYFQGNSAPDKSGLPSDRFSAERTGGSVSTLTIQRTQQEDSAVYLCASSPGRLNEKLFFGSGTQLSVL.

Ten or more counts support this clonotype. The chain's CDR3 is CASSGLAGVYEQYF. CDR3 in DNA: TGTGCCAGCAGCGGACTAGCGGGAGTATACGAGCAGTACTTC. This rearrangement joins TRBV3-1 to TRBJ2-7; 13 nucleotides align to TRBD2. V shed 5 bases, J shed 4 bases, and the junction held 2 bases outside the gene matches. The CDR3 totals 14 residues. The germline V gene encodes CDR1 LGHDT and CDR2 YNNKEL (reference sequence).